A selection of T cell receptor beta chains follows, all from one sample in a study of OX40 agonist ivuxolimab in advanced cancers. Clones were read by immunoSEQ multiplex PCR, and TCRdb kept only the in-frame ones, dropping some. The repertoire has tens of thousands of clones, approximately 82% of them found once; the top ten carry 23%. The specimen comprised CD4+ or CD8+ T cells sorted from blood, sampled in a trial of the OX40 agonist ivuxolimab. These receptors were taken from an adult with an advanced solid tumor such as melanoma, head and neck, liver or kidney cancer. CDR3s include the opening cysteine and the closing phenylalanine or tryptophan. The order of the fields is clone size, J gene, V gene, CDR3 length, D gene, CDR3 DNA, CDR3 protein. D genes are given only for firm matches. Clone size, where shown, is once, few, many, or a class for clones that have expanded.

size: .
J: TRBJ2-2
V: TRBV6-5
length: 15
D: .
DNA: TGTGCCAGCAGTTACGCGAAACAGGGTGACGGGGAGCTGTTTTTT
CDR3: CASSYAKQGDGELFF

size: .
J: TRBJ1-5
V: TRBV7-9
length: 13
D: .
DNA: TGTGCCAGCAGCTTATGGGACGCAAAGCCCCAGCATTTT
CDR3: CASSLWDAKPQHF

size: .
J: TRBJ2-7
V: TRBV14
length: 17
D: .
DNA: TGTGCCAGCAGCCAAGATCCCACAGTTGATTTCTCCTACGAGCAGTACTTC
CDR3: CASSQDPTVDFSYEQYF

size: .
J: TRBJ2-1
V: TRBV5-1
length: 16
D: .
DNA: TGCGCCAGCAGCTTGGTCGCCAGCCCGTACTACAATGAGCAGTTCTTC
CDR3: CASSLVASPYYNEQFF

size: .
J: TRBJ2-1
V: TRBV7-9
length: 12
D: .
DNA: TGTGCCAGCTACCTGGGGATGAATGAGCAGTTCTTC
CDR3: CASYLGMNEQFF

size: once
J: TRBJ2-7
V: TRBV7-2
length: 13
D: .
DNA: TGTGCCAGCAGCACGGGACCCCGTCGGGAGCAGTACTTC
CDR3: CASSTGPRREQYF

size: .
J: TRBJ1-4
V: TRBV27
length: 12
D: .
DNA: TGTGCCAGCAGTTCCGGGAGTGAAAAACTGTTTTTT
CDR3: CASSSGSEKLFF

size: .
J: TRBJ2-3
V: TRBV27
length: 13
D: .
DNA: TGTGCCAGCAGCCGGGACAACACAGATACGCAGTATTTT
CDR3: CASSRDNTDTQYF

size: .
J: TRBJ2-1
V: TRBV6-6
length: 15
D: .
DNA: TGTGCCAGCAGTTACTCGCCGAGCTCCTACAATGAGCAGTTCTTC
CDR3: CASSYSPSSYNEQFF

size: once
J: TRBJ2-7
V: TRBV7-3
length: 14
D: TRBD2
DNA: TGTGCCAGCAGCCCTAGCGGGGGGCGTTACGAGCAGTACTTC
CDR3: CASSPSGGRYEQYF

size: .
J: TRBJ2-2
V: TRBV6-5
length: 13
D: .
DNA: TGTGCCAGCAGTTCAGGGTTCACCGGGGAGCTGTTTTTT
CDR3: CASSSGFTGELFF

size: .
J: TRBJ2-1
V: TRBV7-9
length: 15
D: .
DNA: TGTGCCAGCAGCTTAGTAGCAGGGGATTTGTATGAGCAGTTCTTC
CDR3: CASSLVAGDLYEQFF

size: .
J: TRBJ2-7
V: TRBV6-4
length: 13
D: .
DNA: TGTGCCAGCAGTTACTCGGCAGCTGGGGGTCAGTACTTC
CDR3: CASSYSAAGGQYF

size: .
J: TRBJ1-1
V: TRBV7-9
length: 15
D: .
DNA: TGTGCCAGCAGCTTAGCTGGGGGAGGTTACACTGAAGCTTTCTTT
CDR3: CASSLAGGGYTEAFF

size: once
J: TRBJ1-5
V: TRBV7-9
length: 15
D: TRBD1
DNA: TGTGCCAGCAGCGGGGGACAGGGAGGCAATCAGCCCCAGCATTTT
CDR3: CASSGGQGGNQPQHF

size: .
J: TRBJ1-5
V: TRBV19
length: 14
D: .
DNA: TGTGCCAGTATGCACGGGGGGGTCAATCAGCCCCAGCATTTT
CDR3: CASMHGGVNQPQHF

size: few
J: TRBJ1-1
V: TRBV13
length: 14
D: .
DNA: TGTGCCAGCAGCTTAGTGTCAGCGAACACTGAAGCTTTCTTT
CDR3: CASSLVSANTEAFF

size: .
J: TRBJ2-2
V: TRBV19
length: 15
D: TRBD1
DNA: TGTGCCAGTAGTAGCAGGACAGGGGAGACCGGGGAGCTGTTTTTT
CDR3: CASSSRTGETGELFF

size: .
J: TRBJ2-7
V: TRBV27
length: 13
D: .
DNA: TGTGCCAGCAGTTCGGGACTTCTCCGCGAGCAGTACTTC
CDR3: CASSSGLLREQYF

size: .
J: TRBJ2-2
V: TRBV28
length: 14
D: TRBD1
DNA: TGTGCCAGCAGTTCCGGGACAGACACCGGGGAGCTGTTTTTT
CDR3: CASSSGTDTGELFF

size: .
J: TRBJ1-3
V: TRBV13
length: 16
D: .
DNA: TGTGCCAGCAGCTTCCGTCCTTGGTTGATTGGAAACACCATATATTTT
CDR3: CASSFRPWLIGNTIYF

size: .
J: TRBJ1-1
V: TRBV5-6
length: 15
D: .
DNA: TGTGCCAGCAGCTTAAGATGGTCATTGGACACTGAAGCTTTCTTT
CDR3: CASSLRWSLDTEAFF

size: medium-sized
J: TRBJ1-2
V: TRBV6-4
length: 15
D: TRBD1
DNA: TGTGCCAGCAGCGAAGGGACAGAAGCTAACTATGGCTACACCTTC
CDR3: CASSEGTEANYGYTF

size: .
J: TRBJ1-5
V: TRBV11-1
length: 13
D: .
DNA: TGTGCCAGCAGCTCCACCCACAGTCAGCCCCAGCATTTT
CDR3: CASSSTHSQPQHF